This T cell receptor beta chain originates from a study of blood T cell repertoires in COVID-19. Study context: COVID-19 samples from acute and convalescent phases originated in the United States, Italy and Spain.

The CDR3 is 15 residues long. Trimming shortened V by 3 bases and J by 3 bases, and 12 bases separated the two germline ends. Germline CDR1 is SGHRS and CDR2 is YFSETQ. Per the authors' pipeline: Estimation of nucleated cell counts was performed using reference gene primer amplification. Profiled with immunoSEQ multiplex PCR; TCRdb holds only in-frame clones, not every one. V and J calls plus clone size are reproduced from that table; the DNA served to infer D and trimming. Here the sample spans 200,000 to 250,000 clones, just under 85% being singletons. The TCR originated in a woman in her fifties or sixties with active or convalescent COVID-19. V and J are TRBV5-1 and TRBJ2-2; possibly TRBD2 for D (6 bases). Sequenced sample: peripheral blood. CDR3: CASSWRVGYTGELFF. For the CDR3, the DNA is TGCGCCAGCAGCTGGAGGGTCGGGTACACCGGGGAGCTGTTTTTT.